This T cell receptor (beta chain) is drawn from a study of identical twins (dated by TCRdb to about 2016). At the level of the whole study: The study deep-sequenced TCR alpha and beta repertoires from monozygotic twins, unrelated adults of various ages and cord blood to test whether fetal clonotypes persist. To rule out contamination, replicate twin experiments were performed at different times with different library preparation protocols. What the work shows at the level of the full study, not this receptor alone: In beta out-of-frame sequences, excess twin sharing was weaker, because having fewer shared sequences lowered the signal-to-noise ratio. Fewer insertions were carried by abundant cord blood beta clonotypes, a similar but weaker trend appeared in young adult naive repertoires, and no such trend appeared in memory repertoires. Zero-insertion analyses could be partly confounded by invariant T cells such as MAIT and iNKT, although diverse VJ usage argued against such confounding for most clonotypes. Compared with coincidental sharing between unrelated individuals, an excess of low generation-probability sequences was observed among out-of-frame TCR alpha sequences shared between twins. Recombination models systematically underestimated out-of-frame TCR alpha sharing in monozygotic twins but agreed with sharing between unrelated individuals. Because the same donors could not be followed over many years, conclusions were based on cross-sectional statistical analysis.

In the case of this clonotype: Its antigen is unknown. No quality values exist for individual bases; no much larger clone is one base distant.

Every donor was a healthy Caucasian. Three unrelated non-twin adults were also sequenced: a male aged 18 to 30, a male aged 50 to 60 and a female aged 50 to 60. Using Miltenyi CD45RO+ enrichment and human naive T-cell isolation kits, memory (CD45RO+) and naive T cells were isolated from PBMC. Library prep was done by 5' RACE. TCRdb names Illumina HiSeq 2000 as the instrument used. Template switching introduced a universal primer binding site; the final cDNA contained a unique molecular identifier, enabling accurate counting of TCR cDNA molecules. Specific primers in the conserved constant-segment region were used to synthesize first-strand cDNA for the TCR alpha and beta chains. Each cDNA library was double barcoded, with a SMART-Mk sample barcode plus Illumina barcodes, to control for contamination. TruSeq adapter sequences along with Illumina sample barcodes were introduced in two successive PCR steps. The Illumina HiSeq platform was used with custom primers to sequence TCR alpha and beta cDNA libraries. Regarding the original processing steps: Unique molecular identifiers were extracted from raw reads with MiGEC, and CDR3 positions were determined with MiXCR. Recombination models were inferred per individual with the repgenHMM and IGoR tools using an EM algorithm. The tcR package in R was used for shared clonotype analysis, with sharing normalized by the product of cloneset sizes. Out-of-frame nonproductive sequences were analyzed to study raw recombination free of thymic and clonal selection effects. TCRdb reanalyzed the raw reads on its own, using fastp at Q25 for trimming and MiXCR for clone calling, and kept in-frame beta chains. Every CDR3 protein is listed once, alongside the most common genes and DNA of its rows. It is TCRdb's table, rather than the study itself, that gives the V and J calls and clone size. Here the sample has around 340,000 distinct CDR3 sequences; 9% occur a single time. Jointly, the top ten make up around 8.6% of the sample.

The receptor was derived from a woman aged 45 to 65 in good health. The sequencing sample was made of naive T cells sorted from blood. Sample cell subset or site, as interpreted from the label and publication: cells isolated with a human naive T-cell isolation kit.

CDR3 region: CASTLGTSSTDTQYF. The DNA sequence is given as TGCGCCAGCACCCTCGGAACTTCTAGCACAGATACGCAGTATTTT. The V and J segments used are TRBV10-1 and TRBJ2-3; the D gene cannot be resolved reliably. Relative to germline, V is 7 bases shorter and J is 0 bases shorter, with 14 bases between their ends. Taken from cysteine to phenylalanine, the CDR3 has 15 residues. Here the CDR3 DNA is all that survives: 45 bases in frame from base 1. CDR1 and CDR2 are read off the germline V gene (reference sequence) as WNHNN and SYGVQD.